Each of the 15 T cell receptor beta chains below was sequenced from the same sample in a study of T cell changes during pregnancy in multiple sclerosis. Some clones are missing from TCRdb's copy, which holds only in-frame ones; the method was immunoSEQ multiplex PCR. The sample carries about 89,000 clones, approximately 95% recorded once. Sequencing was performed on peripheral blood, taken after pregnancy. The receptor source for this set is a female donor in good health, enrolled as a control in a pregnancy study.

This chain links TRBV5-1 with TRBJ2-1, with TRBD2 identical over 9 bases. CDR1 is SGHRS, CDR2 YFSETQ, per germline. The ends lost 0 bases at V and 6 bases at J; junction bases unmatched: 4. This CDR3 is built from 15 residues. CDR3 sequence (DNA): TGCGCCAGCAGCTTGGGACTAGCGGCCAGCAATGAGCAGTTCTTC. It encodes CASSLGLAASNEQFF.

The chain joins TRBV6-1 to TRBJ1-1; 7 bases are a match to TRBD1. The CDR3 contains 14 residues. J was trimmed by 4 bases and V by 3 bases; bases with no gene match: 5. Germline V gene lookup returns CDR1 MNHNS and CDR2 SASEGT. The CDR3 DNA sequence: TGTGCCAGCAGTGAGCCAGGGGGGTTCACTGAAGCTTTCTTT. Translated: CASSEPGGFTEAFF.

This clone occurred a few times. This chain uses TRBV5-1 with TRBJ2-3; 9 bases are a match to TRBD1. Germline trimming cut 0 bases from V and 4 bases from J; bases unmatched to any gene: 0. CDR3 length equals 14 residues. Germline values: CDR1 SGHRS, CDR2 YFSETQ. The CDR3 nucleotides read TGCGCCAGCAGCTTGGGGACAGGGGCAGATACGCAGTATTTT. This encodes CASSLGTGADTQYF.

This clone showed up just once. The rearrangement joins TRBV28 to TRBJ2-7; 7 positions match TRBD2. V lost 3 bases, J lost 5 bases, and 10 bases stayed unmatched. The CDR3 has 15 amino acids. The germline V gene encodes CDR1 MDHEN and CDR2 SYDVKM. The CDR3 bases are TGTGCCAGCAGTTTCGAAACGCAGGGAGGGAACGAGCAGTACTTC. Its translation: CASSFETQGGNEQYF.

The gene calls are TRBV5-6 and TRBJ1-3; D is perhaps TRBD1 (5 bases). The V gene lost 4 bases and the J gene lost 2 bases, with 10 bases spanning the gap. CDR3 length: 14 amino acids. Germline assignment: CDR1 SGHDT and CDR2 YYEEEE. The CDR3 is CASSRAGTGNTIYF. Written as DNA, the CDR3 is TGTGCCAGCAGCCGAGCAGGGACTGGAAACACCATATATTTT. The full variable domain, completed using reference TRBV5-6 and TRBJ1-3, is DAGVTQSPTHLIKTRGQQVTLRCSPKSGHDTVSWYQQALGQGPQFIFQYYEEEERQRGNFPDRFSGHQFPNYSSELNVNALLLGDSALYLCASSRAGTGNTIYFGEGSWLTVV.

J is TRBJ2-3 and V is TRBV4-2; D is perhaps TRBD2 (5 bases). The V and J ends lost 4 bases and 5 bases respectively, with 10 bases between them. The germline gives CDR1 LGHNA, CDR2 YNFKEQ. CDR3 size: 13 residues. CDR3 amino acids: CASSREFGDTQYF. CDR3 in DNA: TGTGCCAGCAGCCGGGAGTTCGGAGATACGCAGTATTTT.

This chain uses TRBV19 with TRBJ1-2; 7 bases line up with TRBD1. The V segment lost 5 bases and the J segment 1 base; nucleotides outside the gene matches: 4. The CDR3 runs to 14 residues. Germline V gives CDR1 LNHDA, CDR2 SQIVND (reference sequence). The CDR3 here is CASSSRTGNYGYTF. The CDR3 DNA reads TGTGCCAGTAGTTCCCGGACAGGTAACTATGGCTACACCTTC. Full variable domain (remainder filled in from reference TRBV19 and TRBJ1-2): DGGITQSPKYLFRKEGQNVTLSCEQNLNHDAMYWYRQDPGQGLRLIYYSQIVNDFQKGDIAEGYSVSREKKESFPLTVTSAQKNPTAFYLCASSSRTGNYGYTFGSGTRLTVV.

The table lists this clone with a count of one. The CDR3: CASSYRTSGSYNEQFF. The CDR3 DNA reads as TGTGCCAGTAGTTACCGCACTAGCGGGAGTTATAATGAGCAGTTCTTC. J is TRBJ2-1 and V is TRBV19; 11 bases map to TRBD2. The CDR3 length is 16 residues. After removal of 5 bases from V and 7 bases from J, the junction contained 10 bases not matched to a gene. Germline CDR1 is LNHDA and CDR2 is SQIVND (reference sequence). The whole variable domain, remainder taken from reference TRBV19 and TRBJ2-1, is DGGITQSPKYLFRKEGQNVTLSCEQNLNHDAMYWYRQDPGQGLRLIYYSQIVNDFQKGDIAEGYSVSREKKESFPLTVTSAQKNPTAFYLCASSYRTSGSYNEQFFGPGTRLTVL.

The chain is built from TRBV27 and TRBJ2-2; 7 positions match TRBD2. Germline trimming cut 1 base from V and 4 bases from J; bases unmatched to any gene: 9. There are 17 residues in the CDR3. Germline CDR1 is MNHEY and CDR2 is SMNVEV (reference sequence). CDR3 coding DNA: TGTGCCAGCAGTTTATGGCTAGCGGTGGGGGGCACCGGGGAGCTGTTTTTT. Its translation is CASSLWLAVGGTGELFF.

The J gene is TRBJ2-7, the V gene TRBV11-3; D remains unclear. The germline V and J ends were trimmed by 5 bases and 0 bases, with 11 bases remaining between them. From germline, CDR1 is SGHNT and CDR2 YENEEA. The CDR3 runs 14 residues. Written as DNA, the CDR3 is TGTGCCAGCAGCCCCACCGCAGGCTCCTACGAGCAGTACTTC. This sequence encodes CASSPTAGSYEQYF.

The rearrangement uses TRBV10-3 and TRBJ1-1; D may be TRBD1 (5 bases). This CDR3 contains 13 residues. Trimming removed 8 bases from V and 0 bases from J, with 10 bases in between. CDR1 is ENHRY, CDR2 SYGVKD, per germline. The CDR3 sequence: CAIRGTMNTEAFF. CDR3 in DNA: TGTGCCATCCGGGGGACGATGAACACTGAAGCTTTCTTT.

This chain uses TRBV19 with TRBJ2-7, with D possibly TRBD1 on 6 matching bases. V dropped 3 bases and J dropped 4 bases, with 13 bases sitting between them. Germline V gene data show CDR1 as LNHDA and CDR2 as SQIVND (reference sequence). The CDR3 is made up of 14 amino acids. The CDR3 bases are TGTGCCAGTAGTATCCGGACAGACTCGTACGAGCAGTACTTC. Translating gives CASSIRTDSYEQYF. The whole variable domain, filled in from reference TRBV19 and TRBJ2-7, reads DGGITQSPKYLFRKEGQNVTLSCEQNLNHDAMYWYRQDPGQGLRLIYYSQIVNDFQKGDIAEGYSVSREKKESFPLTVTSAQKNPTAFYLCASSIRTDSYEQYFGPGTRLTVT.

The chain uses TRBV7-6 and TRBJ1-2, with D unresolved. The CDR3 runs 17 residues. V gave up 0 bases and J gave up 1 base, with 15 bases separating them. The germline gives CDR1 SGHVS, CDR2 FNYEAQ. The chain's CDR3 is CASSLAPPRFLNYGYTF. Here the CDR3 DNA reads TGTGCCAGCAGCTTAGCGCCCCCGCGGTTCCTTAACTATGGCTACACCTTC.

CDR3 protein: CASSLRWGDNTGELFF. The CDR3 coding sequence is TGTGCCAGCAGCTTACGTTGGGGGGACAACACCGGGGAGCTGTTTTTT. The V and J genes are TRBV7-6 and TRBJ2-2, with D possibly TRBD2 on 6 matching bases. Trimming took off 2 bases at V and 2 bases at J, with 12 bases between the two ends. Germline lookup yields CDR1 SGHVS and CDR2 FNYEAQ. CDR3 size: 16 residues.

The chain carries TRBV28 and TRBJ1-3, with D hard to call. Germline CDR1 MDHEN, CDR2 SYDVKM. Trimming stripped 7 bases from V and 0 bases from J, with 13 bases between. The CDR3 is 15 residues long. CDR3 nucleotides: TGTGCCAGCATCACCGGAAGACACTCTGGAAACACCATATATTTT. The encoded protein is CASITGRHSGNTIYF.